The following is a T cell receptor beta chain sequence with its context. Antigen unknown. Researchers amplified the TCR beta CDR3 regions from RNA transcripts. The HTBI primer set served for first-round RT-PCR of the TCR CDR3. Each CDR3 protein is one row after TCRdb ran MiXCR on the multiplex PCR reads. Of about 570,000 distinct CDR3 sequences detected, roughly 46% appear once; the ten largest clones hold 15% to 20%. Trimming at V came to 4 bases and at J to 2 bases, leaving 2 bases not matched to a gene. The CDR3 runs to 15 residues. Germline assignment: CDR1 SGHTA and CDR2 FQGNSA. Clinical symptoms, serum thyroxine and TRAb, thyroid ultrasound and orbital computed tomography together formed the diagnostic basis. The source of the sample is a study of T cells in Graves' hyperthyroidism and ophthalmopathy. Study-wide findings and caveats: The majority of expanded thyroid clonotypes above 0.001 also appeared in blood. A model of 13 V-J features distinguished ophthalmopathy from stable hyperthyroidism.

The material sequenced was peripheral blood or thyroid tissue (not recorded which). V is TRBV7-2 and J is TRBJ1-4; TRBD1 matches at 9 bases. The source is an adult woman with Graves' disease, either hyperthyroidism or ophthalmopathy (not recorded which). For the CDR3, the DNA is TGTGCCAGCAGCTACAGGGGGCTGACTAATGAAAAACTGTTTTTT. Translated, it gives CASSYRGLTNEKLFF.